Listed here is a single TCR beta chain. This sample was taken from a study of CD8 T cells in Susac syndrome. RNA was extracted with the RNeasy kit, and a quantity of roughly 0.5 to 1 ug was reverse transcribed using random hexamers. immunoSEQ multiplex PCR amplified TCR beta CDR3 across 54 Vbeta, 13 Jbeta. TCRdb reprocessed the immunoSEQ multiplex PCR reads with MiXCR, giving one entry per CDR3 protein. The sample consists of approximately 87,000 distinct CDR3 sequences, 95% to 97% of them appearing once. This CDR3 has 14 residues. Looked up from germline, CDR1 is SGHDT and CDR2 is YYEEEE. V trimming: 0 bases; J trimming: 4 bases; junction bases outside the gene matches: 2. CD8+ and CD4+ T cells taken from blood had their TCR beta sequenced.

The chain has TRBV5-6 and TRBJ2-5, with 8 bases identical to TRBD2. This clonotype originated in a human donor with Susac syndrome. Sequenced: CD8+ T cells from PBMCs. CDR3 residues: CASSLGGLAETQYF. CDR3 coding DNA: TGTGCCAGCAGCTTGGGTGGACTAGCAGAGACCCAGTACTTC.